This paragraph covers one T cell receptor (beta chain) sequence. Its antigen is not known. These data are taken from a study of T cells in Graves' hyperthyroidism and ophthalmopathy. Study observations and caveats: Blood held most thyroid clonotypes expanded above 0.001 frequency.

The germline V gene encodes CDR1 LGHNT and CDR2 FRNRAP. The CDR3 consists of 14 residues. The V and J ends lost 1 base and 4 bases respectively, with 10 bases between them. Graves' hyperthyroidism qualified as stable when ophthalmopathy did not progress within 18 months. Pregnant or lactating patients were excluded, as were those with uncontrolled infection or other autoimmune disease. Regions amplified from RNA transcripts were the TCR beta CDR3 regions. The HTBI primer set served for first-round RT-PCR of the TCR CDR3. Each CDR3 protein is one row after TCRdb ran MiXCR on the multiplex PCR reads. The sample holds over 700,000 distinct CDR3 sequences, 35% seen once.

The chain combines TRBV12-5 with TRBJ1-1; unclear D gene. Sequencing input: blood. This receptor was identified in a woman aged 40 to 49 with Graves' hyperthyroidism. The CDR3, as DNA: TGTGCTAGTGGTTTGGACACGGAGGGCACTGAAGCTTTCTTT. Its translation is CASGLDTEGTEAFF. Full variable domain (outside the CDR3, taken from reference TRBV12-5 and TRBJ1-1): DARVTQTPRHKVTEMGQEVTMRCQPILGHNTVFWYRQTMMQGLELLAYFRNRAPLDDSGMPKDRFSAEMPDATLATLKIQPSEPRDSAVYFCASGLDTEGTEAFFGQGTRLTVV.